The clone carrying this TCR beta chain has a handful of counts. Unique molecular identifiers were incorporated during preparation of the TCRbeta library. One entry per CDR3 protein, called by TCRdb with MiXCR from the PCR reads. The top ten hold less than 2.5% of the sample, which has roughly 500,000 distinct CDR3 sequences, around a third seen once. The CDR3 is 16 amino acids. The germline gives CDR1 SGHVS, CDR2 FNYEAQ. J lost 3 bases, V lost 4 bases, and 7 bases had no gene match. This sample was taken from a study of T-cell reconstitution after alpha-beta-depleted transplantation in children. The starting material was PBMCs from the stem cell graft donor, obtained from the stem cell graft. The chain carries TRBV7-6 and TRBJ1-5; 9 bases map to TRBD1. The receptor comes from a human donor who donated a stem cell graft to a child with aplastic anemia. Here the CDR3 DNA reads TGTGCCAGCAGCTCCGGGACAGGGTCTTTCAATCAGCCCCAGCATTTT. Translating gives CASSSGTGSFNQPQHF. Filled out from reference TRBV7-6 and TRBJ1-5, the complete variable domain reads GAGVSQSPRYKVTKRGQDVALRCDPISGHVSLYWYRQALGQGPEFLTYFNYEAQQDKSGLPNDRFSAERPEGSISTLTIQRTEQRDSAMYRCASSSGTGSFNQPQHFGDGTRLSIL.